This is a list of T cell receptor beta chains from one sample in a study of T-cell reconstitution after alpha-beta-depleted transplantation in children. TCRdb re-called the PCR reads with MiXCR, one entry per CDR3 protein. The sample yields approximately 650,000 distinct CDR3 sequences, around 13% seen once. Sample: PBMCs, taken before TCRalphabeta/CD19-depleted stem cell transplant. Every receptor here comes from a girl between 2 and 10 years old with congenital amegakaryocytic thrombocytopenia, due to receive a stem cell transplant. The CDR3 runs from the conserved cysteine through the conserved F or W. D genes are given only for firm matches. Clone size is stated in some rows and not others, as once, few, many or a class when expanded.

clone_size j_call d_call v_call cdr3_aa cdr3_nt
few TRBJ2-2 NA TRBV5-6 CASSLDLRADTGELFF TGTGCCAGCAGCTTGGATCTTAGGGCGGACACCGGGGAGCTGTTTTTT
many TRBJ2-7 NA TRBV29-1 CSATGVYF TGCAGCGCAACGGGGGTGTACTTC
many TRBJ1-6 NA TRBV12-3/TRBV12-4 CASRGDAGDSPLHF TGTGCCAGCAGGGGGGATGCCGGGGATTCACCCCTCCACTTT
many TRBJ2-1 NA TRBV7-7 CASSQQLVPYNEQFF TGTGCCAGCAGCCAGCAATTGGTTCCCTACAATGAGCAGTTCTTC
NA TRBJ2-7 TRBD2 TRBV7-6 CASSLDSGTRLWEQYF TGTGCCAGCAGCTTAGATTCCGGGACTAGGCTATGGGAGCAGTACTTC
NA TRBJ2-5 TRBD2 TRBV7-9 CANRPLAGSETQYF TGTGCCAACAGGCCCCTAGCGGGAAGTGAGACCCAGTACTTC
many TRBJ2-1 TRBD2 TRBV5-6 CASSFLDPGLAAFSYNEQFF TGTGCCAGCAGCTTTTTAGACCCGGGACTAGCGGCTTTCTCCTACAATGAGCAGTTCTTC
few TRBJ2-7 NA TRBV5-1 CASSGLQQGDEQYF TGCGCCAGCAGCGGGCTACAACAAGGCGACGAGCAGTACTTC
many TRBJ1-3 NA TRBV21-1 CASSRFRDSGNTIYF TGTGCCAGCAGCAGATTCCGGGACTCTGGAAACACCATATATTTT
NA TRBJ2-3 NA TRBV11-2 CASSFSGQGKYF TGTGCCAGCAGCTTCAGCGGTCAGGGAAAGTATTTT
few TRBJ2-7 NA TRBV29-1 CSALIDEQYF TGCAGCGCCTTGATCGACGAGCAGTACTTC
many TRBJ2-3 TRBD2 TRBV7-2 CASSLVDLAVTDTQYF TGTGCCAGCAGCTTAGTTGACCTAGCGGTGACAGATACGCAGTATTTT
many TRBJ2-1 TRBD2 TRBV5-1 CASRAITSGRGNEQFF TGCGCCAGCAGGGCTATAACTAGCGGGAGAGGCAATGAGCAGTTCTTC
many TRBJ1-4 NA TRBV29-1 CSVDFGQNEKLFF TGCAGCGTTGATTTTGGGCAGAATGAAAAACTGTTTTTT
NA TRBJ2-7 NA TRBV14 CASSPGTYNSYEQYF TGTGCCAGCAGCCCCGGGACCTACAACTCCTACGAGCAGTACTTC
many TRBJ2-1 NA TRBV29-1 CSVDRGFYNEQFF TGCAGCGTTGATCGCGGGTTCTACAATGAGCAGTTCTTC
NA TRBJ2-1 TRBD1 TRBV5-5 CASSFTRDRLYNEQFF TGTGCCAGCAGCTTTACCCGGGACAGGTTGTACAATGAGCAGTTCTTC
few TRBJ2-2 NA TRBV5-1 CASSWSWAIGDGELFF TGCGCCAGCAGCTGGTCATGGGCGATTGGTGACGGGGAGCTGTTTTTT
once TRBJ1-5 NA TRBV12-5 CASGLEGGSNQPQHF TGTGCTAGTGGTTTGGAGGGGGGTAGCAATCAGCCCCAGCATTTT
NA TRBJ2-1 TRBD2 TRBV11-1 CASSLARGAGRENEQFF TGTGCCAGCAGCTTAGCGCGAGGAGCGGGAAGGGAGAATGAGCAGTTCTTC
many TRBJ2-7 NA TRBV27 CASSFFEFSYEQYF TGTGCCAGCAGTTTCTTTGAGTTTAGCTACGAGCAGTACTTC
many TRBJ2-7 NA TRBV4-1 CASSQVPEVSYEQYF TGCGCCAGCAGCCAAGTTCCGGAGGTCTCCTACGAGCAGTACTTC
many TRBJ2-1 TRBD2 TRBV20-1 CSARHLAGGVNEQFF TGCAGTGCTAGACATCTAGCGGGAGGAGTCAATGAGCAGTTCTTC
NA TRBJ2-5 TRBD1 TRBV7-2 CASSLVGRGSLQETQYF TGTGCCAGCAGCTTAGTAGGCAGGGGGTCACTCCAAGAGACCCAGTACTTC
many TRBJ1-1 NA TRBV3-1 CASSQRHKNTEAFF TGTGCCAGCAGCCAGCGACACAAAAACACTGAAGCTTTCTTT
many TRBJ2-3 TRBD2 TRBV7-2 CASSISGIADTQYF TGTGCCAGCAGTATTAGCGGGATTGCAGATACGCAGTATTTT
NA TRBJ2-2 TRBD2 TRBV10-3 CAISPLAGGPTPGELFF TGTGCCATCAGTCCACTAGCGGGAGGGCCGACCCCCGGGGAGCTGTTTTTT
many TRBJ2-1 NA TRBV5-1 CASAIGAYNEQFF TGCGCCAGCGCGATAGGAGCCTACAATGAGCAGTTCTTC
many TRBJ2-2 NA TRBV29-1 CSVERGLGELFF TGCAGCGTTGAACGAGGCCTCGGGGAGCTGTTTTTT
few TRBJ2-2 NA TRBV9 CASSSRLGASFNTGELFF TGTGCCAGCAGCTCCCGCCTGGGGGCTAGCTTCAACACCGGGGAGCTGTTTTTT
many TRBJ2-1 NA TRBV10-2 CASSGVEKGSRGDYNEQFF TGCGCCAGCAGTGGCGTAGAAAAGGGAAGTAGGGGGGACTACAATGAGCAGTTCTTC